This TCR beta chain appears in the sequencing data of a study of T-cell memory formation after mild COVID-19. In this sample, this clonotype turned up a few times. One entry per CDR3 protein results from TCRdb running MiXCR on the 5' RACE reads. The sample contains tens of thousands of distinct CDR3 sequences, roughly 10% of which appear only once. V lost 0 bases and J 0 bases, leaving 6 bases between the germline ends. Germline V gene sequence: CDR1 MGHRA, CDR2 YSYEKL. The CDR3 is made up of 16 amino acids. Sequencing was done on a sample of PBMCs or a T cell subset sorted from them (not recorded which). The J gene is TRBJ1-6, the V gene TRBV4-1; D is undetermined. The clonotype was recovered from a man between 18 and 35 years old who had mild COVID-19 (a few samples of this study predate the infection). Cell type and time point are not known. The DNA for the CDR3 is TGCGCCAGCAGCCAAGATGTGAACTCCTATAATTCACCCCTCCACTTT. This encodes CASSQDVNSYNSPLHF.